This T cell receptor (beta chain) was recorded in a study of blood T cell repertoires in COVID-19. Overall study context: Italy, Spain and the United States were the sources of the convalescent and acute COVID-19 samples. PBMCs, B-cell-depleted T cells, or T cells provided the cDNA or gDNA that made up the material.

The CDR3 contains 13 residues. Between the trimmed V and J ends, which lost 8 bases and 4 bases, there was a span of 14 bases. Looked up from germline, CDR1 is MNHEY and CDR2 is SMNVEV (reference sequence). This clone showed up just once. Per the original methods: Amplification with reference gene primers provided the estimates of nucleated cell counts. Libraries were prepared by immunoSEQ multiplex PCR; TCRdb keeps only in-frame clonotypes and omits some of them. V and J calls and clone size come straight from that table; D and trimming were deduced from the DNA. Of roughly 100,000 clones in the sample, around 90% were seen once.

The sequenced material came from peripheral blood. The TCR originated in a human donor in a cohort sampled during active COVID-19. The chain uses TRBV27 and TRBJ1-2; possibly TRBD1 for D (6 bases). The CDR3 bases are TGTGCCAGCGCTCCCGGGACATTCTATGGCTACACCTTC. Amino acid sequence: CASAPGTFYGYTF.